Detailed here is one T cell receptor beta chain. The data were taken from a study of blood T cell repertoires in COVID-19. This CDR3 is built from 15 residues. CDR1 and CDR2 from the germline V gene are LNHDA and SQIVND (reference sequence). The ends lost 7 bases at V and 2 bases at J; junction bases unmatched: 6. TCRdb's copy holds only in-frame clones and misses some; the assay was immunoSEQ multiplex PCR. The data contain some 150,000 clones, around four fifths of them singletons. The specimen sequenced was peripheral blood. The sequence derives from a middle-aged woman with active or convalescent COVID-19. This chain joins TRBV19 and TRBJ1-5; the match to TRBD1 covers 9 bases. CDR3 protein: CASTFDRGGNQPQHF. In nucleotides, the CDR3 is TGTGCCAGTACTTTCGACAGGGGGGGCAATCAGCCCCAGCATTTT.